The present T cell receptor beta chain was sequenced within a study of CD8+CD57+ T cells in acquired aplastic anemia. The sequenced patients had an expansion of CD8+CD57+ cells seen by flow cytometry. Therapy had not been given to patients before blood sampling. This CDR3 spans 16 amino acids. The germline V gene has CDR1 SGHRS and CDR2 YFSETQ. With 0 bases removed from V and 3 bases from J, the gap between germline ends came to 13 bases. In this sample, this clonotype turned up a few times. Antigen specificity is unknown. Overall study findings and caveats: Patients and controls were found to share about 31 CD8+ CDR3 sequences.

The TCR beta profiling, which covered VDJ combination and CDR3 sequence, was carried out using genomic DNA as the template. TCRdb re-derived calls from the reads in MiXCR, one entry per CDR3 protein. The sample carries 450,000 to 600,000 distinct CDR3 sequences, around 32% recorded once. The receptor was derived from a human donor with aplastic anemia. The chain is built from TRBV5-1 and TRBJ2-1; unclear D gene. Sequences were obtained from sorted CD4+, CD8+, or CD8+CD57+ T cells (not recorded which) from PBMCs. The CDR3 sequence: CASSLAPPAYYNEQFF. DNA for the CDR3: TGCGCCAGCAGCTTGGCACCTCCAGCCTACTACAATGAGCAGTTCTTC.